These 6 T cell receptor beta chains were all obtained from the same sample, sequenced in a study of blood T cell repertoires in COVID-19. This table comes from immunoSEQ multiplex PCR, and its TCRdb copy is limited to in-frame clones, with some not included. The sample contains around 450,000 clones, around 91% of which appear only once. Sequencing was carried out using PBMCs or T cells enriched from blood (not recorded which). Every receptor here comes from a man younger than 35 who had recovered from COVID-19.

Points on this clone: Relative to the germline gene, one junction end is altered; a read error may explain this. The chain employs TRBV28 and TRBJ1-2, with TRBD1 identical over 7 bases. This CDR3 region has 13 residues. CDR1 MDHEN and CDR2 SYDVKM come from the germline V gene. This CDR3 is CASKRQGNNGYTF. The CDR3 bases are TGTGCCAGCAAAAGACAGGGTAACAATGGCTACACCTTC.

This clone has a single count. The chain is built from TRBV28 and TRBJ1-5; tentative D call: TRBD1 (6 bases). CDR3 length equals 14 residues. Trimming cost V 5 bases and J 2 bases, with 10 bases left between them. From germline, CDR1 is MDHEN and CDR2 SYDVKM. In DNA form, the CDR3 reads TGTGCCAGCAGTATGTACAGGGGCAATCAGCCCCAGCATTTT. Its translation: CASSMYRGNQPQHF. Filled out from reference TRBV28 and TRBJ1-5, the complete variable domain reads DVKVTQSSRYLVKRTGEKVFLECVQDMDHENMFWYRQDPGLGLRLIYFSYDVKMKEKGDIPEGYSVSREKKERFSLILESASTNQTSMYLCASSMYRGNQPQHFGDGTRLSIL.

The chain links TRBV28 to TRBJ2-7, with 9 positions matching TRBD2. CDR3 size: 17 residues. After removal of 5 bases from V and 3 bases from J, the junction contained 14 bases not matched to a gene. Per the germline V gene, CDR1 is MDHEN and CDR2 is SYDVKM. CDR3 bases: TGTGCCAGCAGTCCTAGCGGGGCCGGACACCAAAACTACGAGCAGTACTTC. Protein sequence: CASSPSGAGHQNYEQYF.

In nucleotides, the CDR3 is TGTGCCAGCAGCTGGGGACAGGGGGAAAACACCATATATTTT. The encoded protein is CASSWGQGENTIYF. V usage is TRBV5-5 and J usage is TRBJ1-3; TRBD1 matches 11 bases. The germline V gene has CDR1 SGHKS and CDR2 YYEKEE (reference sequence). The V segment lost 3 bases and the J segment 6 bases; nucleotides outside the gene matches: 2. The CDR3 sequence is 14 residues long.

CDR3 bases: TGTGCCAGCAGTGCCCCGAGACAGATGAACACTGAAGCTTTCTTT. Translated: CASSAPRQMNTEAFF. This chain connects TRBV2 to TRBJ1-1, with D possibly TRBD1 on 5 matching bases. CDR1 SNHLY and CDR2 FYNNEI come from the germline V gene. The CDR3 consists of 15 residues. The V and J ends lost 4 bases and 0 bases respectively, with 12 bases between them.

The CDR3: CASSWTGTGGYGYTF. CDR3 nucleotide sequence: TGTGCCAGCAGCTGGACCGGGACAGGGGGTTATGGCTACACCTTC. The gene calls are TRBV7-9 and TRBJ1-2, with 11 bases fitting TRBD1. In germline, CDR1 is SEHNR, CDR2 FQNEAQ (reference sequence). V gave up 4 bases and J gave up 5 bases; unmatched junction bases: 6. This CDR3 is built from 15 residues. The whole variable domain, filled in from reference TRBV7-9 and TRBJ1-2, reads DTGVSQNPRHKITKRGQNVTFRCDPISEHNRLYWYRQTLGQGPEFLTYFQNEAQLEKSRLLSDRFSAERPKGSFSTLEIQRTEQGDSAMYLCASSWTGTGGYGYTFGSGTRLTVV.